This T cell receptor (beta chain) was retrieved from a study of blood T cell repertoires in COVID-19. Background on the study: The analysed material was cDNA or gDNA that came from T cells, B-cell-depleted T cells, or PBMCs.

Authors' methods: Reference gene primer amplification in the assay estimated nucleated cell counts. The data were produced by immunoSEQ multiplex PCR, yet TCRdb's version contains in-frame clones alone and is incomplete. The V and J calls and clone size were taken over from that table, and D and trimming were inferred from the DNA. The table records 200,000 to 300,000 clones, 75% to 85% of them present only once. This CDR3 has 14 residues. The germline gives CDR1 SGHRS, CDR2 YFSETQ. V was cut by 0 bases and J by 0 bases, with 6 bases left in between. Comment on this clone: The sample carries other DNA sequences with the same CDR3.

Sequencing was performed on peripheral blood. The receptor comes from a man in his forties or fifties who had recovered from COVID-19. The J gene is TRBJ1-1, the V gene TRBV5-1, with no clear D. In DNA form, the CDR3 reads TGCGCCAGCAGCTTGGGCAGCGTGAACACTGAAGCTTTCTTT. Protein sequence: CASSLGSVNTEAFF. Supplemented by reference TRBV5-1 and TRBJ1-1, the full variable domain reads KAGVTQTPRYLIKTRGQQVTLSCSPISGHRSVSWYQQTPGQGLQFLFEYFSETQRNKGNFPGRFSGRQFSNSRSEMNVSTLELGDSALYLCASSLGSVNTEAFFGQGTRLTVV.